This T cell receptor beta chain was captured by sequencing in a study of cytomegalovirus exposure and HLA in healthy donors. Trimming cost V 6 bases and J 4 bases, with 12 bases left between them. Germline CDR1 is SEHNR and CDR2 is FQNEAQ (reference sequence). This CDR3 is built from 13 residues. TCRdb keeps only in-frame clones here, not all; method: immunoSEQ multiplex PCR. The data contain 200,000 to 250,000 clones, over 70% of them singletons. The genes are TRBV7-9 and TRBJ1-1, with a possible D match to TRBD1 (5 bases). Sequenced material: PBMCs. The TCR originated in a woman aged 25 to 45 in good health and CMV-seropositive. CDR3 amino acids: CASRISGITEAFF. The CDR3, as DNA: TGTGCCAGCAGAATCTCAGGGATCACTGAAGCTTTCTTT.